The rows below give T cell receptor beta chains drawn from one sample of a study of T cell changes during pregnancy in multiple sclerosis. TCRdb's copy holds only in-frame clones and misses some; the assay was immunoSEQ multiplex PCR. Of about 100,000 clones listed, about nine tenths are singletons. Sequences were derived from peripheral blood, sampled in the second trimester of pregnancy. The receptors here all came from a female donor in good health, enrolled as a control in a pregnancy study. CDR3s include the opening cysteine and the closing phenylalanine or tryptophan. The D gene is left open where the match is weak. A clone size is listed for some rows: how often the clone was seen (once, few, many), or a class if it is expanded.

V,size,D,J,DNA,CDR3
TRBV7-8,many,NA,TRBJ1-4,TGTGCCGGACGCCGGGGGGAGGGTGAAAAACTGTTTTTT,CAGRRGEGEKLFF
TRBV5-1,NA,TRBD1,TRBJ1-1,TGCGCCAGCAGCTTGGCCGACAGGGCGGCTGAAGCTTTCTTT,CASSLADRAAEAFF
TRBV7-2,NA,NA,TRBJ2-1,TGTGCCAGCAGCTTAGGTGGAGGCCTCTACAATGAGCAGTTCTTC,CASSLGGGLYNEQFF
TRBV5-5,NA,NA,TRBJ1-5,TGTGCCAGCAGCACCCCCGGGACACACTATAGCAATCAGCCCCAGCATTTT,CASSTPGTHYSNQPQHF
TRBV5-1,NA,NA,TRBJ1-1,TGCGCCAGCAGCGCGACGACAGGACAGAACACTGAAGCTTTCTTT,CASSATTGQNTEAFF
TRBV2,NA,TRBD1,TRBJ2-1,TGTGCCAGCAGTGAAGCGCGGACAGGGTCGGGGAATGAGCAGTTCTTC,CASSEARTGSGNEQFF
TRBV11-2,NA,TRBD1,TRBJ1-2,TGTGCCAGCAGTTTCCCGGGACAGGGGGCAGGAAACTATGGCTACACCTTC,CASSFPGQGAGNYGYTF
TRBV28,NA,NA,TRBJ1-6,TGTGCCAGCAGTTCAAACGGCCGGGGGAAGAATTCACCCCTCCACTTT,CASSSNGRGKNSPLHF
TRBV5-4,NA,TRBD2,TRBJ2-1,TGTGCCAGCAGCTTGAGACTAGCGGACTACAATGAGCAGTTCTTC,CASSLRLADYNEQFF
TRBV19,NA,TRBD2,TRBJ2-5,TGTGCCAGTAGTCCCCGACTAGCGGGAGTGGAGACCCAGTACTTC,CASSPRLAGVETQYF
TRBV7-8,NA,NA,TRBJ1-6,TGTGCCAGCAGCAGGGACTCATATAATTCACCCCTCCACTTT,CASSRDSYNSPLHF
TRBV30,NA,NA,TRBJ1-3,TGTGCCTGGAGTGTAAATCCGGGGTATGGTGGAAACACCATATATTTT,CAWSVNPGYGGNTIYF
TRBV25-1,few,NA,TRBJ1-2,TGTGCCAGCAGTGACCCCAGAACGGGCTATGGCTACACCTTC,CASSDPRTGYGYTF
TRBV7-6,NA,NA,TRBJ2-7,TGTGCCAGCAGCTCGGGAACCTACGAGCAGTACTTC,CASSSGTYEQYF
TRBV9,NA,NA,TRBJ1-4,TGTGCCAGCAGCCCGACCGGGGGGGCCGGGGAAAAACTGTTTTTT,CASSPTGGAGEKLFF
TRBV6-1,NA,NA,TRBJ2-1,TGTGCCAGCAGTGAAAAAGCGGGCTCCTACAATGAGCAGTTCTTC,CASSEKAGSYNEQFF
TRBV5-1,NA,NA,TRBJ1-4,TGCGCCAGCAGCTTAGGACAGAGGGTGACTGAAAAACTGTTTTTT,CASSLGQRVTEKLFF
TRBV4-3,once,NA,TRBJ1-1,TGCGCCAGCAGCCAAGATTTGATTCGGGGATTCGACACTGAAGCTTTCTTT,CASSQDLIRGFDTEAFF
TRBV30,NA,TRBD1,TRBJ1-2,TGTGCCTGCTTGACAGGGTACCGGGGAGGCTACACCTTC,CACLTGYRGGYTF
TRBV19,once,NA,TRBJ2-3,TGTGCCAGTAGGCCCGGACTAAGCACAGATACGCAGTATTTT,CASRPGLSTDTQYF
TRBV7-9,NA,TRBD1,TRBJ1-2,TGTGCCAGCAGCCCGAGCCCACAGGGGAGCTACACCTTC,CASSPSPQGSYTF
TRBV19,NA,TRBD1,TRBJ2-5,TGTGCCAGTAGTATACGGACAGGGGGCCCAGAGACCCAGTACTTC,CASSIRTGGPETQYF
TRBV11-1,NA,NA,TRBJ2-7,TGTGCCAGCAGCTTAAACGGTTACGAGCAGTACTTC,CASSLNGYEQYF
TRBV5-6,NA,TRBD1,TRBJ1-6,TGTGCCAGCAGCTTGGTCCCTCGGACAGGGGGCGTCTCACCCCTCCACTTT,CASSLVPRTGGVSPLHF
TRBV28,once,TRBD1,TRBJ2-6,TGTGCCAGCAGTCTTGACAGGGGGTCTGGGGCCAACGTCCTGACTTTC,CASSLDRGSGANVLTF
TRBV28,NA,NA,TRBJ1-2,TGTGTCTCCCACTCCAACTATGGCTACACCTTC,CVSHSNYGYTF
TRBV15,NA,NA,TRBJ1-1,TGTGCCACCAGCAGAGATGGAGGAAGCCTGGCTTTCTTT,CATSRDGGSLAFF
TRBV9,NA,TRBD1,TRBJ2-3,TGTGCCAGCACCAATCCAGGGGGCGATTCAGATACGCAGTATTTT,CASTNPGGDSDTQYF
TRBV27,NA,NA,TRBJ2-7,TGTGCCAGCAGGAGTAGCATTTACGAGCAGTACTTC,CASRSSIYEQYF
TRBV9,NA,TRBD2,TRBJ2-1,TGTGCCAGCAGCGCAACTAGCGGGGACTCCTACAATGAGCAGTTCTTC,CASSATSGDSYNEQFF
TRBV19,once,TRBD2,TRBJ2-4,TGTGCCAGTAGTCCAACGGGAGCTGGGAGGGCCCAAAACATTCAGTACTTC,CASSPTGAGRAQNIQYF
TRBV9,NA,NA,TRBJ2-1,TGTGCCAGCACCGTAGGGGGAGGGCCGGGGGACAATGAGCAGTTCTTC,CASTVGGGPGDNEQFF
TRBV7-8,NA,TRBD1,TRBJ1-1,TGTGCCAGCAGCGTGTTGACAGGGTACACTGAAGCTTTCTTT,CASSVLTGYTEAFF
TRBV12-5,NA,NA,TRBJ1-5,TGTGCTAGTGGTTTGGAAGACAGTGGCAATCAGCCCCAGCATTTT,CASGLEDSGNQPQHF
TRBV15,NA,TRBD2,TRBJ2-3,TGTGCCACCAGCAGAGAGTCTTCTAGCGGAGTGAGCACAGATACGCAGTATTTT,CATSRESSSGVSTDTQYF
TRBV19,NA,TRBD1,TRBJ1-4,TGTGCCAGTAGTATCGGGACAGGGTCAGAAAAACTGTTTTTT,CASSIGTGSEKLFF
TRBV27,NA,NA,TRBJ1-1,TGTGCCAGCAGTTTAGAAAAGCAGGGGCCCTTCCCTCGGCACACTGAAGCTTTCTTT,CASSLEKQGPFPRHTEAFF
TRBV11-2,once,NA,TRBJ2-1,TGTGCCAGCAGCCTATTGGACAGCTCGATTGAGCAGTTCTTC,CASSLLDSSIEQFF
TRBV11-1,NA,NA,TRBJ1-1,TGTGCCAGCAGCTCCCGGGGGTGGGGTGAAGCTTTCTTT,CASSSRGWGEAFF
TRBV4-1,NA,NA,TRBJ2-7,TGCGCCAGCAGCCAAGTCGCAGGGGACGAGCAGTACTTC,CASSQVAGDEQYF
TRBV5-4,NA,NA,TRBJ1-4,TGTGCCAGCAGCGGGTTCCCAGGGCCCGAAAAACTGTTTTTT,CASSGFPGPEKLFF
TRBV4-3,NA,NA,TRBJ1-6,TGCGCCAGCAGCCAAGATAGGGCAGGGAATAATTCACCCCTCCACTTT,CASSQDRAGNNSPLHF
TRBV4-1,NA,NA,TRBJ1-4,TGCGCCAGCAGCCAACAGGGTCCTGGTAATGAAAAACTGTTTTTT,CASSQQGPGNEKLFF
TRBV5-1,NA,TRBD1,TRBJ1-1,TGCGCCAGCAGCTTGACAGGGGGGGTCACTGAAGCTTTCTTT,CASSLTGGVTEAFF
TRBV27,NA,TRBD2,TRBJ2-1,TGTGCCAGCAGTGAAGGACCCGGGACTAGCGAGAGGGATGAGCAGTTCTTC,CASSEGPGTSERDEQFF
TRBV28,NA,TRBD1,TRBJ2-7,TGTGCCAGCCCCCCCGGGACAGGGGGCGAATTGGCCTACGAGCAGTACTTC,CASPPGTGGELAYEQYF
TRBV19,NA,TRBD2,TRBJ2-3,TGTGCCACCGCGGGAGGGCGAGGAGATACGCAGTATTTT,CATAGGRGDTQYF
TRBV5-1,NA,TRBD1,TRBJ1-2,TGCGCCAGCAGCTTGTCCCAGGGGGCGTATGGCTACACCTTC,CASSLSQGAYGYTF
TRBV18,NA,TRBD1,TRBJ2-7,TGTGCCAGCTCACCTTACAGGGGGCCATACGAGCAGTACTTC,CASSPYRGPYEQYF
TRBV19,few,TRBD1,TRBJ1-6,TGTGCCAGTAGTAGGACTTGGACAGGGGGCCTCGATAATTCACCCCTCCACTTT,CASSRTWTGGLDNSPLHF
TRBV7-2,NA,TRBD1,TRBJ2-1,TGTGCCAGCAGCCCGGGACAGGGGAGGGGCAATGAGCAGTTCTTC,CASSPGQGRGNEQFF
TRBV11-1,NA,TRBD2,TRBJ2-2,TGTGCCAGCAGCTTCGGCGGGGGAAGCGCCGGGGAGCTGTTTTTT,CASSFGGGSAGELFF
TRBV9,NA,TRBD1,TRBJ1-4,TGTGCCAGCAGCGTAGAGGGGGCGGTTAATGAAAAACTGTTTTTT,CASSVEGAVNEKLFF